The clone carrying this T cell receptor (beta chain) was seen a few times. Its target is unknown. Other nucleotide sequences from this sample produce the same CDR3. The naive CD8 subset, CD45RO-negative cells positively selected for CCR7, excluded terminally differentiated effector memory CD45RA+ cells. The study drew all its donors from Caucasian adults living in Nashville, Tennessee. Germline-derived CDR1 and CDR2 are MGHRA and YSYEKL. The CDR3 is 15 residues long. V shed 1 base and J 0 bases; nucleotides not matched to a gene: 2. TCRdb keeps only in-frame clones here, not all; method: immunoSEQ multiplex PCR. Altogether about 2.1 million clones are present, approximately 92% being singletons, with the ten largest covering roughly 1.7%. The data were obtained in a study of shared clonotypes between healthy human individuals. Study context: There were three CD4 naive, three CD4 memory, two CD8 naive and one CD8 memory plates per donor. Study observations and caveats: Naive CD4 clonotype sharing across four donors was approximately 5%.

The J gene is TRBJ2-7, the V gene TRBV4-1; 8 bases map to TRBD1. Material: naive CD8+ T cells from PBMCs. The receptor was isolated from a man aged 18 to 29 in good health. Some clones in this sample may be carry-over from other donors' samples. CDR3 nucleotides: TGCGCCAGCAGCCAAGGGACAGGGAACTCCTACGAGCAGTACTTC. This codes for CASSQGTGNSYEQYF.